The 13 T cell receptor beta chains below come from one sample, sequenced in a study of shared clonotypes between healthy human individuals. CD8 cells classed as naive were CD45RO-negative and positively selected for CCR7, excluding terminally differentiated effector memory CD45RA+ cells. Produced via immunoSEQ multiplex PCR; TCRdb's table is partial and in-frame only. Here the sample spans more than 2 million clones, about 94% being singletons. The sample consisted of naive CD8+ T cells sorted from blood. The receptors were sampled from a man in his late teens or twenties in good health.

The rearrangement joins TRBV2 to TRBJ2-7; 7 nucleotides agree with TRBD1. The V gene's germline CDR1 is SNHLY and CDR2 FYNNEI. The CDR3 extends over 14 amino acids. V lost 3 bases and J lost 3; bases outside the gene matches: 5. In nucleotides, the CDR3 is TGTGCCAGCAGTGACCAGACAGGGAACTACGAGCAGTACTTC. This codes for CASSDQTGNYEQYF. Combining the CDR3 with reference TRBV2 and TRBJ2-7 gives the whole variable domain EPEVTQTPSHQVTQMGQEVILRCVPISNHLYFYWYRQILGQKVEFLVSFYNNEISEKSEIFDDQFSVERPDGSNFTLKIRSTKLEDSAMYFCASSDQTGNYEQYFGPGTRLTVT.

The chain couples TRBV9 to TRBJ2-4; TRBD2 is a possible D gene (5 bases). The CDR3 contains 14 residues. Germline values: CDR1 SGDLS, CDR2 YYNGEE. Between the trimmed V and J ends, which lost 3 bases and 8 bases, there was a span of 15 bases. As DNA, the CDR3 is TGTGCCAGCAGCGCGGTCCCCGAGGGTGACATTCAGTACTTC. It yields the protein CASSAVPEGDIQYF. The full variable domain, its missing parts supplied by reference TRBV9 and TRBJ2-4, is DSGVTQTPKHLITATGQRVTLRCSPRSGDLSVYWYQQSLDQGLQFLIQYYNGEERAKGNILERFSAQQFPDLHSELNLSSLELGDSALYFCASSAVPEGDIQYFGAGTRLSVL.

Here the CDR3 DNA reads TGTGCCAGCAGCTTATCCGGGGTGGACTATGGCTACACCTTC. This codes for CASSLSGVDYGYTF. V gene TRBV11-2 combines with J gene TRBJ1-2, with D hard to call. CDR1 is SGHAT, CDR2 FQNNGV, per germline. V gave up 2 bases and J gave up 3 bases, with 10 bases separating them. This CDR3 has 14 residues.

The chain recombines TRBV6-6 with TRBJ2-3; a possible D gene is TRBD2 (6 bases). There are 14 residues in the CDR3. Trimming stripped 5 bases from V and 2 bases from J, with 11 bases between. Germline-derived CDR1 and CDR2 are MNHNY and SVGAGI (reference sequence). The CDR3 coding sequence is TGTGCCAGCAGTCGGGAGTGGAACACAGATACGCAGTATTTT. This sequence encodes CASSREWNTDTQYF.

As to this clone: This sample includes further DNA sequences coding for the same CDR3. The chain has TRBV28 and TRBJ1-2, with TRBD1 identical over 8 bases. This CDR3 contains 13 residues. Losses at the gene ends were 6 bases for V and 4 bases for J; bases not matched to a gene: 4. Germline CDR1 is MDHEN and CDR2 is SYDVKM. This CDR3 is CASSPTGVYGYTF. The CDR3 DNA sequence: TGTGCCAGCAGCCCGACAGGGGTCTATGGCTACACCTTC.

The rearrangement joins TRBV27 to TRBJ1-2; a weak D match, TRBD1 (5 bases). The CDR3 sequence is 14 residues long. Per germline, CDR1 MNHEY and CDR2 SMNVEV (reference sequence). Trimming left V 8 bases short and J 2 bases short, with 15 bases between. The CDR3 region has the DNA TGTGCCAGCGGGGGAGGGCTGACAAACTATGGCTACACCTTC. Its protein is CASGGGLTNYGYTF.

The J gene is TRBJ2-7, the V gene TRBV29-1; 9 nucleotides align to TRBD2. From germline, CDR1 is SQVTM and CDR2 ANQGSEA. Losses at the gene ends were 0 bases for V and 2 bases for J; bases not matched to a gene: 5. This CDR3 has 15 amino acids. The CDR3 here is CSVEDGAGGTYEQYF. CDR3 DNA sequence: TGCAGCGTTGAAGATGGAGCGGGGGGAACCTACGAGCAGTACTTC.

The CDR3 nucleotides read TGTGCCAGCAGCGGCCCGGGAGATACGCAGTATTTT. This codes for CASSGPGDTQYF. The genes are TRBV9 and TRBJ2-3; D is ambiguous. Trimming removed 3 bases at V and 5 bases at J, with 7 bases between. The CDR3 runs 12 residues. Germline-derived CDR1 and CDR2 are SGDLS and YYNGEE.

As for this clone: The same CDR3 can be traced to other DNA sequences in this sample. This chain uses TRBV7-9 with TRBJ2-5, with TRBD1 as a possible D gene (6 bases). Between the trimmed V and J ends, which lost 1 base and 4 bases, there was a span of 10 bases. From germline, CDR1 is SEHNR and CDR2 FQNEAQ (reference sequence). This CDR3 region has 14 residues. The CDR3 DNA follows: TGTGCCAGCAGCTTAGGTGGGGGCGGAGAGACCCAGTACTTC. Translating it yields CASSLGGGGETQYF.

The chain uses TRBV7-3 and TRBJ2-3, with 13 bases lining up with TRBD2. The CDR3 has 15 amino acids. Germline V CDR1 and CDR2: SGHTA, FQGTGA. The V gene end was trimmed by 4 bases and the J gene end by 4 bases; junction bases not matched to a gene: 2. CDR3 in amino acids: CASSSLAGGPDTQYF. As DNA, the CDR3 is TGTGCCAGCAGCTCACTAGCGGGGGGGCCAGATACGCAGTATTTT.

This sequence joins TRBV5-1 and TRBJ2-6; D is unclear. Germline V CDR1 and CDR2: SGHRS, YFSETQ. Trimming cost V 6 bases and J 0 bases, with 13 bases left between them. The CDR3 consists of 16 residues. DNA of the CDR3: TGCGCCAGCAAGAACACCTTAGACTCTGGGGCCAACGTCCTGACTTTC. Translated: CASKNTLDSGANVLTF. The entire variable domain, with the rest obtained from reference TRBV5-1 and TRBJ2-6, is as follows: KAGVTQTPRYLIKTRGQQVTLSCSPISGHRSVSWYQQTPGQGLQFLFEYFSETQRNKGNFPGRFSGRQFSNSRSEMNVSTLELGDSALYLCASKNTLDSGANVLTFGAGSRLTVL.

The chain employs TRBV2 and TRBJ2-1; no definite D call. Germline assignment: CDR1 SNHLY and CDR2 FYNNEI. Trimming shortened V by 4 bases and J by 3 bases, and 13 bases separated the two germline ends. The CDR3 length is 15 residues. CDR3 nucleotide sequence: TGTGCCAGCAGTGCCCAAGGGTGGGGCTACAATGAGCAGTTCTTC. Translated: CASSAQGWGYNEQFF.

The gene calls are TRBV5-1 and TRBJ2-3; 7 bases are shared with TRBD2. Trimming at V came to 4 bases and at J to 5 bases, leaving 13 bases not matched to a gene. This CDR3 is built from 16 residues. Germline V lookup: CDR1 SGHRS, CDR2 YFSETQ. In nucleotides, the CDR3 is TGCGCCAGCAGCCCGCGATTAGCGGGCGTACAAGATACGCAGTATTTT. It yields the protein CASSPRLAGVQDTQYF. The entire variable domain, with the rest obtained from reference TRBV5-1 and TRBJ2-3, is as follows: KAGVTQTPRYLIKTRGQQVTLSCSPISGHRSVSWYQQTPGQGLQFLFEYFSETQRNKGNFPGRFSGRQFSNSRSEMNVSTLELGDSALYLCASSPRLAGVQDTQYFGPGTRLTVL.